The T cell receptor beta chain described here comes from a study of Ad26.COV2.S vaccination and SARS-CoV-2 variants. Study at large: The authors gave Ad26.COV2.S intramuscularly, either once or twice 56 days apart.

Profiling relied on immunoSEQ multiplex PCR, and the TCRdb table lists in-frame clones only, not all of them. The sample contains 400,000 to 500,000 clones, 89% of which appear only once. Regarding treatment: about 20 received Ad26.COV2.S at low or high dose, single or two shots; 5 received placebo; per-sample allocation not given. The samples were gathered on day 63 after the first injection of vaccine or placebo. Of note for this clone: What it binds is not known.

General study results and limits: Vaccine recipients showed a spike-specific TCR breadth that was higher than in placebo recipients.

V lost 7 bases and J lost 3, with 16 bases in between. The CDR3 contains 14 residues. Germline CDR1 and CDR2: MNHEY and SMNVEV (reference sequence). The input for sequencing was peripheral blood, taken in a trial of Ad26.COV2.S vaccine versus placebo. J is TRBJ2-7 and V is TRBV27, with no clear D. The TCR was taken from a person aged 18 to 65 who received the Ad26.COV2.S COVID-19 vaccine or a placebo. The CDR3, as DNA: TGTGCCAGCAAGGGTTCCAACAAGGGCTACGAGCAGTACTTC. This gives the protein CASKGSNKGYEQYF.